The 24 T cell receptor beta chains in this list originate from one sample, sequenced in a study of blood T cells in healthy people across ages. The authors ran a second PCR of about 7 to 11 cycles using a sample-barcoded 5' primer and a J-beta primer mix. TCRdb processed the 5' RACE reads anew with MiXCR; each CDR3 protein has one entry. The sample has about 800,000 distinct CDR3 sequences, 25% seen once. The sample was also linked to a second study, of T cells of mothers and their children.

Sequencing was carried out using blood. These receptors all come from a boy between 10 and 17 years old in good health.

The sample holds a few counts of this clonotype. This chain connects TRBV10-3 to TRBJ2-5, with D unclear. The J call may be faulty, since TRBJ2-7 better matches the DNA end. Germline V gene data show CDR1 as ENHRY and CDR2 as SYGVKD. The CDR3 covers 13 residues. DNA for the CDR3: TGTGCCATCAGCGCGACGGCCGCCTACGAGCAGTACTTC. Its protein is CAISATAAYEQYF.

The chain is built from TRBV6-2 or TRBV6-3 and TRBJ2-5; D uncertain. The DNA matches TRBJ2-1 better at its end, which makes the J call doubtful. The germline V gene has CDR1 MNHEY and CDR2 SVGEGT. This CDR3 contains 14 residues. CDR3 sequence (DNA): TGTGCCAGCAGTTACGACGGATCTTACAATGAGCAGTTCTTC. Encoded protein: CASSYDGSYNEQFF.

CDR3 residues: CSVEFFRGADGYTF. The CDR3 region has the DNA TGCAGCGTTGAATTCTTTCGGGGGGCCGATGGCTACACCTTC. The gene calls are TRBV29-1 and TRBJ1-2; D might be TRBD1 (6 bases). CDR1 SQVTM and CDR2 ANQGSEA come from the germline V gene. The germline V and J ends were trimmed by 2 bases and 6 bases, with 16 bases remaining between them. There are 14 residues in the CDR3.

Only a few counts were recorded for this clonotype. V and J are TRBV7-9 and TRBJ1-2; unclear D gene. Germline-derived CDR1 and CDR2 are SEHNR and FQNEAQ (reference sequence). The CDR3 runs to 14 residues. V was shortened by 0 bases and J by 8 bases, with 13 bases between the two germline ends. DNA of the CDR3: TGTGCCAGCAGCTTAGCGAACGGCGGGTGGGGCTACACCTTC. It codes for CASSLANGGWGYTF.

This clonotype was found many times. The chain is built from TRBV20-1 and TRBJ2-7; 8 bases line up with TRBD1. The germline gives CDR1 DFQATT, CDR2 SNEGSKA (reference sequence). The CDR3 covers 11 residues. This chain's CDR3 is CSADRGYEQYF. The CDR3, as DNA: TGCAGCGCTGACAGGGGCTACGAGCAGTACTTC.

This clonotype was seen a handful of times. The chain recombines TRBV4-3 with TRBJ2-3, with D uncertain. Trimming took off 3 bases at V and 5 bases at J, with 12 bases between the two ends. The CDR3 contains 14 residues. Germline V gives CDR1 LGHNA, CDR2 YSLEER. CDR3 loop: CASSHESLGDTQYF. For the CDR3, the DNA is TGCGCCAGCAGCCACGAAAGTTTAGGAGATACGCAGTATTTT.

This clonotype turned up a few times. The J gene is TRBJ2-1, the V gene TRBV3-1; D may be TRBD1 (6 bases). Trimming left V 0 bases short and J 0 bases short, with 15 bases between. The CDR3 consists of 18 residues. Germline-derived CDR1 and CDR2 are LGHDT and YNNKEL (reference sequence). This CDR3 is CASSQELRGIASYNEQFF. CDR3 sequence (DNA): TGTGCCAGCAGCCAAGAACTCAGGGGAATAGCCTCCTACAATGAGCAGTTCTTC.

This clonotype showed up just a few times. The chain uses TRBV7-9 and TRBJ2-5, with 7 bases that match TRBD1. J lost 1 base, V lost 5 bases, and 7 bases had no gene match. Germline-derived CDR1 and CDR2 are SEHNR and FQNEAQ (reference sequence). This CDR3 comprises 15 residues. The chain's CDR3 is CASSRPGDSQETQYF. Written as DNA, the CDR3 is TGTGCCAGCAGCCGCCCCGGGGACAGCCAAGAGACCCAGTACTTC.

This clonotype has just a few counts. The CDR3, as DNA: TGTGCCATCTGCGCAGGGGAGGGGAATTCACCCCTCCACTTT. It is translated as CAICAGEGNSPLHF. V gene TRBV10-3 combines with J gene TRBJ1-6; the D gene is possibly TRBD1 (6 bases). This CDR3 is built from 14 residues. The V end was cut by 8 bases, the J end by 7 bases, with 15 bases between. CDR1 and CDR2 (germline): ENHRY, SYGVKD.

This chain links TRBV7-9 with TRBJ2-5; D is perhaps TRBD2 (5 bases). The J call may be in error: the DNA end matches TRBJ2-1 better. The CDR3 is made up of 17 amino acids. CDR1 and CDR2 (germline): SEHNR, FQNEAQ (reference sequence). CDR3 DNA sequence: TGTGCCAGCAGTTTGTCCACGTCTAGCAATTCGTACAATGAGCAGTTCTTC. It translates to CASSLSTSSNSYNEQFF.

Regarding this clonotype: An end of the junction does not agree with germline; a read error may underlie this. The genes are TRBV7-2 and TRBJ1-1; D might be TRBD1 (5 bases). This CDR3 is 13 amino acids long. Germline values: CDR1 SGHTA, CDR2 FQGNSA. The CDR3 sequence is CASSLALGTEVFF. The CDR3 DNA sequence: TGTGCCAGCAGCTTAGCACTCGGGACTGAAGTTTTCTTT.

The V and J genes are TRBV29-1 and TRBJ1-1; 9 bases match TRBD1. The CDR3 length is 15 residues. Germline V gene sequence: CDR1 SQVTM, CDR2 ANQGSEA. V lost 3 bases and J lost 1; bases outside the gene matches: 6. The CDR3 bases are TGCAGCGTTGACGGGACAGGGATACCGAACACTGAAGCTTTCTTT. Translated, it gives CSVDGTGIPNTEAFF.

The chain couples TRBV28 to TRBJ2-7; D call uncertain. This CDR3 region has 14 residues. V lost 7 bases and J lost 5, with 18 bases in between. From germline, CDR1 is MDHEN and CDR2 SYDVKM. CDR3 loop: CASNPPGRINEQYF. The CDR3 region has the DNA TGTGCCAGCAACCCACCCGGGCGCATCAACGAGCAGTACTTC.

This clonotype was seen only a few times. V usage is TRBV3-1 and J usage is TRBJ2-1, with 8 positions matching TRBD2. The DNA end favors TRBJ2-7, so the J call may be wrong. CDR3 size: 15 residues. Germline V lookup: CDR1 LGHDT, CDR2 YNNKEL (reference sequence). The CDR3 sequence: CASSQASGSLGEQYF. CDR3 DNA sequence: TGTGCCAGCAGCCAAGCGAGCGGGAGCCTCGGAGAGCAGTACTTC.

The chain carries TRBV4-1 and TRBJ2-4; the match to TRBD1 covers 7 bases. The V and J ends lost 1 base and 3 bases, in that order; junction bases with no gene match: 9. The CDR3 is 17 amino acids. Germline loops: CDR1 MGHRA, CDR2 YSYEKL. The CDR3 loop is CASSQGEGALSKNIQYF. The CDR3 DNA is TGCGCCAGCAGCCAAGGTGAGGGGGCGCTGAGCAAAAACATTCAGTACTTC.

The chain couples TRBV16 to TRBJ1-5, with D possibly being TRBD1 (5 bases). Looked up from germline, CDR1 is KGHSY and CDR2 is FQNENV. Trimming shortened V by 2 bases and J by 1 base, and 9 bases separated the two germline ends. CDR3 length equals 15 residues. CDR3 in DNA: TGTGCCAGCAGCCAAAACCAGGGAAGCAATCAGCCCCAGCATTTT. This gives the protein CASSQNQGSNQPQHF.

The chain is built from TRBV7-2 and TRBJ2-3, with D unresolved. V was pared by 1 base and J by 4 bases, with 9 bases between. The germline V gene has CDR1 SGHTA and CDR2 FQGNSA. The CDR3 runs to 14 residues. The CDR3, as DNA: TGTGCCAGCAGCTTAGTCGGCACCTCAGATACGCAGTATTTT. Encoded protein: CASSLVGTSDTQYF.

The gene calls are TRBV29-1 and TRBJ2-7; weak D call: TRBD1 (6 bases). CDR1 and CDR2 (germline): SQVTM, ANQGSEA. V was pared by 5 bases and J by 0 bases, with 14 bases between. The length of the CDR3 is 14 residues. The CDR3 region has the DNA TGCAGCGTTTCTTCAGGGGTAAACTCCTACGAGCAGTACTTC. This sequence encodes CSVSSGVNSYEQYF.

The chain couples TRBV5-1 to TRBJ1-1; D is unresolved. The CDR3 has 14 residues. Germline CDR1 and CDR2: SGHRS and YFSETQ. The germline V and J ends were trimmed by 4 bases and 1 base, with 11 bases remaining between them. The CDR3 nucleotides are TGCGCCAGCAGCCGTGACTATACGAACACTGAAGCTTTCTTT. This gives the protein CASSRDYTNTEAFF.

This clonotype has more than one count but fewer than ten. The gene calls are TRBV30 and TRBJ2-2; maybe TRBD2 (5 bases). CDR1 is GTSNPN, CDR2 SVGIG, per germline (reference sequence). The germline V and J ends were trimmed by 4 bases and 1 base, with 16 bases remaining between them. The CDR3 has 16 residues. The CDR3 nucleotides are TGTGCCTGGACCCCCACGGGAAGGGAGAACACCGGGGAGCTGTTTTTT. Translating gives CAWTPTGRENTGELFF.

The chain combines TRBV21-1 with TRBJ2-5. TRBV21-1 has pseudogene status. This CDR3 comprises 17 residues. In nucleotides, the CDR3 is TGTGCCAGCAGCAAAGTACTGCGATCCGGGACTCAAGAGACCCAGTACTTC. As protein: CASSKVLRSGTQETQYF.

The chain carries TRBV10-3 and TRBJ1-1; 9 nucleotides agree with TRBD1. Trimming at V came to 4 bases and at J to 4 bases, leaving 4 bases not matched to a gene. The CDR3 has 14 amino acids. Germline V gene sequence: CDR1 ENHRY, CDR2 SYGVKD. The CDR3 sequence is CAISGDRAGTEAFF. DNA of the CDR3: TGTGCCATCAGTGGGGACAGGGCGGGCACTGAAGCTTTCTTT.

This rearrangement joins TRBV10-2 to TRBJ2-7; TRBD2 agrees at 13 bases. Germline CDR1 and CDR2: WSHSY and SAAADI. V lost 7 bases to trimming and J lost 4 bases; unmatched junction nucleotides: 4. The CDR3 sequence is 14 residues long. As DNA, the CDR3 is TGCGCCAGCACCCCGGGACTAGCGGGATACGAGCAGTACTTC. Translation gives CASTPGLAGYEQYF.

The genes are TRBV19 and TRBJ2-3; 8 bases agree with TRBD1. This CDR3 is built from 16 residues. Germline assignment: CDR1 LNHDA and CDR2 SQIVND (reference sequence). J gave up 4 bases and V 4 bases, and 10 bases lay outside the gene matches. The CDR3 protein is CASSTRQGKEADTQYF. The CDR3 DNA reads TGTGCCAGTAGTACACGACAGGGGAAAGAGGCAGATACGCAGTATTTT.